A single sample is the source of the 9 T cell receptor beta chains below, sequenced in a study of CD8+ T cells in alopecia areata. RNA was isolated and reverse transcribed to cDNA, the sequencing template. The method was immunoSEQ multiplex PCR; TCRdb's version includes in-frame clones alone and lacks a portion of them. Counted here are a few hundred thousand clones, approximately 57% occurring once; the ten biggest clones make up about 1.4%. As to treatment: oral pan-JAK inhibitor, 5-10 mg twice daily. The input for sequencing was CD4+ T cells sorted from blood, taken at week 4, from a patient treated with tofacitinib. These TCRs come from a human donor with alopecia areata.

The chain recombines TRBV30 with TRBJ1-3, with D perhaps TRBD1 (5 bases). The CDR3 spans 15 residues. The V end was cut by 3 bases, the J end by 0 bases, with 12 bases between. In germline, CDR1 is GTSNPN, CDR2 SVGIG (reference sequence). The CDR3 DNA reads as TGTGCCTGGAGCGTCACAGGAGTCTCTGGAAACACCATATATTTT. Translating it yields CAWSVTGVSGNTIYF.

For this clone: Its ends do not fully match the called genes, so a read error is possible. The identical CDR3 is also encoded by other nucleotide sequences in the sample. The chain combines TRBV30 with TRBJ2-7, with 9 bases lining up with TRBD1. The CDR3 totals 14 residues. Germline V gives CDR1 GTSNPN, CDR2 SVGIG (reference sequence). The CDR3 loop is CAWSVLGTGNEQYF. The CDR3 DNA reads TGTGCTTGGAGTGTACTTGGGACAGGGAACGAGCAGTACTTC.

The chain carries TRBV30 and TRBJ1-2; 9 nucleotides line up with TRBD1. The J segment lost 7 bases and the V segment lost 8 bases, leaving 11 bases of the junction unmatched. The CDR3 sequence is 13 residues long. Germline values: CDR1 GTSNPN, CDR2 SVGIG (reference sequence). The CDR3 protein is CAGGQQGAPGYTF. The CDR3 DNA is TGTGCCGGAGGACAACAGGGGGCGCCTGGCTACACCTTC. Variable domain in full (rest from reference TRBV30 and TRBJ1-2): SQTIHQWPATLVQPVGSPLSLECTVEGTSNPNLYWYRQAAGRGLQLLFYSVGIGQISSEVPQNLSASRPQDRQFILSSKKLLLSDSGFYLCAGGQQGAPGYTFGSGTRLTVV.

The sample holds a few counts of this clone. V and J are TRBV7-6 and TRBJ2-7; D may be TRBD1 (6 bases). Trimming cost V 5 bases and J 2 bases, with 16 bases left between them. The CDR3 runs 15 residues. Germline CDR1 is SGHVS and CDR2 is FNYEAQ. The CDR3 DNA reads as TGTGCCAGCAGCCCCACGACAGGCGGGCCCTACGAGCAGTACTTC. Protein product: CASSPTTGGPYEQYF.

The V call is TRBV10-3, the J call TRBJ2-3, with D perhaps TRBD2 (6 bases). The CDR3 totals 16 residues. Germline V CDR1 and CDR2: ENHRY, SYGVKD. Trimming cost V 6 bases and J 2 bases, with 18 bases left between them. The CDR3 sequence is CAISGVGGGVTDTQYF. The CDR3 DNA reads TGTGCCATCAGCGGAGTGGGCGGCGGGGTCACAGATACGCAGTATTTT.

This chain uses TRBV29-1 with TRBJ2-7; D is unclear. The CDR3 has 13 amino acids. The V and J ends lost 4 bases and 0 bases respectively, with 10 bases between them. Germline CDR1 and CDR2: SQVTM and ANQGSEA. The CDR3 sequence is CSVAARASYEQYF. The CDR3, as DNA: TGCAGCGTTGCAGCCCGGGCCTCCTACGAGCAGTACTTC.

This sequence joins TRBV4-3 and TRBJ1-6, with D uncertain. The CDR3 runs to 14 residues. Trimming shortened V by 4 bases and J by 9 bases, and 13 bases separated the two germline ends. Germline V gene sequence: CDR1 LGHNA, CDR2 YSLEER. CDR3 coding DNA: TGCGCCAGCAGCCGAGTCCCGGCGGGTTCACCCCTCCACTTT. This gives the protein CASSRVPAGSPLHF.

The chain employs TRBV7-6 and TRBJ2-2, with 8 bases that match TRBD1. Germline V gene data show CDR1 as SGHVS and CDR2 as FNYEAQ. The junction had 10 bases not matched to a gene; V was cut back by 4 bases and J by 6 bases. The CDR3 has 16 residues. CDR3 sequence: CASSSVPGQVAGELFF. CDR3 nucleotides: TGTGCCAGCAGCTCCGTACCGGGACAGGTCGCCGGGGAGCTGTTTTTT.

The genes are TRBV29-1 and TRBJ2-7; D is possibly TRBD1 (6 bases). The germline V gene encodes CDR1 SQVTM and CDR2 ANQGSEA. V shed 3 bases and J shed 2 bases, with 17 bases lying between them. The length of the CDR3 is 15 residues. The CDR3 region has the DNA TGCAGCGTTGAGCTTAACAGGGATGGGACCTACGAGCAGTACTTC. Encoded protein: CSVELNRDGTYEQYF.